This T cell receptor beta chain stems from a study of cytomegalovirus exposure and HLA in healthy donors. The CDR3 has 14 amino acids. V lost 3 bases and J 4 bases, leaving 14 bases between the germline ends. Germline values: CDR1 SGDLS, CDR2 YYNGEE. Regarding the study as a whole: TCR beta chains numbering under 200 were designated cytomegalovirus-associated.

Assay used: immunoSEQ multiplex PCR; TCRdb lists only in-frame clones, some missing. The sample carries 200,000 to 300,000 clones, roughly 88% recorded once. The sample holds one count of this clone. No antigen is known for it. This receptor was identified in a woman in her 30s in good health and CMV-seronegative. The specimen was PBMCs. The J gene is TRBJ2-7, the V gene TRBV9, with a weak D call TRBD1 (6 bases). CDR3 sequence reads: CASSEWDTPYEQYF. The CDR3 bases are TGTGCCAGCAGCGAATGGGACACCCCGTACGAGCAGTACTTC.